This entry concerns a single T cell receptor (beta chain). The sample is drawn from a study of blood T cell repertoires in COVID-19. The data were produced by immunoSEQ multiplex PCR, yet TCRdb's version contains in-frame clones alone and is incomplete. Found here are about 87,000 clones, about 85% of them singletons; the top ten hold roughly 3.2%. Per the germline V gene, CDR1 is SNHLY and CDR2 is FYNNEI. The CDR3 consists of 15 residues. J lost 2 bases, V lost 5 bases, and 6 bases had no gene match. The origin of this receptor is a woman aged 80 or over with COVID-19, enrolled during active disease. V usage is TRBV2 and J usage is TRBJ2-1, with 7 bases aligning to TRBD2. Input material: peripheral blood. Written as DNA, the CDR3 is TGTGCCAGCAGTATCCGCGGGGGAACCTACAATGAGCAGTTCTTC. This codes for CASSIRGGTYNEQFF.